This T cell receptor beta chain appears in the sequencing data of a study of lymphopenia after photon versus proton radiotherapy. Study-level findings and limits: Under photons, naive T cells and diversity fell while effector/memory populations rose. A bigger post-nadir fall in TCR diversity correlated inversely with survival time in deceased patients. Authors raise, but do not show, better survival with proton therapy. After lymphocyte nadir, photon-treated repertoires showed oligoclonal expansion, especially CD8+ Temra.

As concerns this clone: Antigen specificity is unknown.

CDR3 size: 15 residues. CDR1 and CDR2 from the germline V gene are SGHAT and FQNNGV. Trimming took 4 bases from V and 5 from J; bases not matched to a gene: 8. Here immunoSEQ multiplex PCR was the method, and the copy in TCRdb shows in-frame clones only, minus some. The table records about 2,100 clones, roughly four fifths of them present only once. The rearrangement uses TRBV11-2 and TRBJ2-7; TRBD1 matches at 10 bases. The sequence derives from a man of 80 years or more with cholangiocarcinoma. This specimen was peripheral blood, taken from a patient treated with photon-based radiotherapy. This CDR3 is CASSSHRQGANEQYF. CDR3 in DNA: TGTGCCAGCAGCTCTCATCGACAGGGGGCGAACGAGCAGTACTTC.